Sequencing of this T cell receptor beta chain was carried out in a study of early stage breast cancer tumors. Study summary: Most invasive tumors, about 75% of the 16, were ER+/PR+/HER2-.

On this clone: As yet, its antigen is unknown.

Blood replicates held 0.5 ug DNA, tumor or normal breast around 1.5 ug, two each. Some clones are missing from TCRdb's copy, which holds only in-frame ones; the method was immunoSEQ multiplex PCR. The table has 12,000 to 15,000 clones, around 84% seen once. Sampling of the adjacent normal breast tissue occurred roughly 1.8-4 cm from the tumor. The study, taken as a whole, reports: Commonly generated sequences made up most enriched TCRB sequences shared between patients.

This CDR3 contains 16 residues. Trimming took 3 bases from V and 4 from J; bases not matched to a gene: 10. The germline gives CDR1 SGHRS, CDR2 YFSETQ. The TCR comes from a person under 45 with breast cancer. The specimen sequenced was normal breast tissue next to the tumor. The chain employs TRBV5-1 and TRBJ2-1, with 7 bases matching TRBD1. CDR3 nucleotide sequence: TGCGCCAGCAGCTCAACCTCCGGGACAGCTTACAATGAGCAGTTCTTC. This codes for CASSSTSGTAYNEQFF.